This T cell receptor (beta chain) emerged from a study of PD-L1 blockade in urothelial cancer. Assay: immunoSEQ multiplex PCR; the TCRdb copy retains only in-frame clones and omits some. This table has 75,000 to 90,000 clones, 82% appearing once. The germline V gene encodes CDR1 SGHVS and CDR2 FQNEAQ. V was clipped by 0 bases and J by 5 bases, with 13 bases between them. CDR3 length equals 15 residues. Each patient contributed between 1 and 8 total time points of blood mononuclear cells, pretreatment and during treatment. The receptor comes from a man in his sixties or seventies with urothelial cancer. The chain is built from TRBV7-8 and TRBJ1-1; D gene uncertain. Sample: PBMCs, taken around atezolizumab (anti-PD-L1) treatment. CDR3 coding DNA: TGTGCCAGCAGCTTAGCGCACGGCGGAGAAACTGAAGCTTTCTTT. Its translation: CASSLAHGGETEAFF. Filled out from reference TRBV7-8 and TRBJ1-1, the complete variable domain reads GAGVSQSPRYKVAKRGQDVALRCDPISGHVSLFWYQQALGQGPEFLTYFQNEAQLDKSGLPSDRFFAERPEGSVSTLKIQRTQQEDSAVYLCASSLAHGGETEAFFGQGTRLTVV.